This T cell receptor (beta chain) was captured by sequencing in a study of control samples from healthy donors and cancer patients. Clones were sequenced by immunoSEQ multiplex PCR, and TCRdb holds only the in-frame ones, with some missing. The sample shows about 3,000 clones, over 90% of them seen only once. CDR1 and CDR2 (germline): SGHTA, FQGTGA. V lost 3 bases and J lost 5, with 16 bases in between. CDR3 length equals 15 residues. The source is a man in his 70s with lung cancer. The sample taken for sequencing was PBMCs. This chain uses TRBV7-3 with TRBJ1-1; D may be TRBD1 (5 bases). In nucleotides, the CDR3 is TGTGCCAGCAGCTTCCGGGACCCTTTCGGAACTGAAGCTTTCTTT. It is translated as CASSFRDPFGTEAFF.